The 22 T cell receptor beta chains listed next were all sequenced from one sample in a study of blood T cell repertoires in COVID-19. Generated by immunoSEQ multiplex PCR, the TCRdb table keeps only in-frame clones and is missing some. This sample has 200,000 to 250,000 clones, with more than 70% found just once. Sequencing was done on a sample of peripheral blood. All receptors come from a man older than 75 with acute or convalescent COVID-19.

The rearrangement uses TRBV20-1 and TRBJ1-1; D not certain. CDR1 is DFQATT, CDR2 SNEGSKA, per germline (reference sequence). This CDR3 has 11 residues. V shed 1 base and J shed 5 bases, with 5 bases lying between them. This CDR3 is CSARGQTEAFF. CDR3 nucleotides: TGCAGTGCTAGAGGGCAGACTGAAGCTTTCTTT.

The CDR3 nucleotides read TGCGCCAGCCAAACCGGGGCAGGGGGATATGGTGAAAAACTGTTTTTT. It encodes CASQTGAGGYGEKLFF. The chain combines TRBV5-1 with TRBJ1-4; 7 positions agree with TRBD1. V was pared by 7 bases and J by 7 bases, with 16 bases of the junction left unmatched. Germline CDR1 SGHRS, CDR2 YFSETQ. The CDR3 contains 16 residues.

This chain links TRBV5-1 with TRBJ2-7, with 15 bases identical to TRBD2. The germline CDR1 and CDR2 sequences are SGHRS and YFSETQ. This CDR3 spans 16 amino acids. V lost 3 bases, J lost 6 bases, and 7 bases stayed unmatched. CDR3: CASSSPGLAGGREQYF. CDR3 in DNA: TGCGCCAGCAGCTCTCCGGGACTAGCGGGAGGACGCGAGCAGTACTTC.

This clone was observed a few times. The chain links TRBV19 to TRBJ1-3; D may be TRBD1 (5 bases). The germline gives CDR1 LNHDA, CDR2 SQIVND (reference sequence). V shed 7 bases and J shed 0 bases, with 16 bases lying between them. The CDR3 spans 16 residues. CDR3 region: CASTPLAGHSGNTIYF. The CDR3 DNA reads as TGTGCCAGTACCCCTCTCGCAGGGCACTCTGGAAACACCATATATTTT.

V is TRBV7-2 and J is TRBJ2-3; the D gene is possibly TRBD1 (6 bases). The V end lost 1 base, the J end lost 12 bases, and 8 bases lay between the germline ends. The CDR3 totals 11 residues. CDR1 and CDR2 from the germline V gene are SGHTA and FQGNSA. The CDR3 region is CASSLGQVQYF. The CDR3 coding sequence is TGTGCCAGCAGCTTAGGACAGGTTCAGTATTTT.

This clone occurred once. J is TRBJ2-1 and V is TRBV10-3; 7 nucleotides agree with TRBD2. The J segment lost 10 bases and the V segment lost 6 bases, leaving 15 bases of the junction unmatched. The germline V gene encodes CDR1 ENHRY and CDR2 SYGVKD. The CDR3 spans 15 residues. In DNA form, the CDR3 reads TGTGCCATCAGGGGAGGGGCGGGAGTAAATAAGGAGCAGTTCTTC. The encoded protein is CAIRGGAGVNKEQFF.

The V gene is TRBV6-5, the J gene TRBJ1-2; D not certain. CDR1 is MNHEY and CDR2 is SVGAGI in the germline V gene. Trimming took 4 bases from V and 0 from J, leaving 9 bases between them. The CDR3 is made up of 14 amino acids. The CDR3 loop is CASSLPGSNYGYTF. CDR3 nucleotide sequence: TGTGCCAGCAGTTTACCAGGATCTAACTATGGCTACACCTTC.

V and J are TRBV7-9 and TRBJ1-6, with 9 bases lining up with TRBD1. With V trimmed by 1 base and J by 13 bases, 5 bases remained unmatched. Germline assignment: CDR1 SEHNR and CDR2 FQNEAQ (reference sequence). The CDR3 extends over 14 amino acids. CDR3 in amino acids: CASSLGQGVSPLHF. DNA of the CDR3: TGTGCCAGCAGCTTAGGACAGGGGGTTTCGCCCCTCCACTTT.

The chain recombines TRBV2 with TRBJ2-2, with D possibly TRBD2 on 8 matching bases. CDR1 SNHLY and CDR2 FYNNEI come from the germline V gene. Trimming took 7 bases from V and 7 from J, leaving 19 bases between them. The CDR3 runs to 15 residues. CDR3 region: CASNTREGAFGELFF. The CDR3 DNA follows: TGTGCCAGCAATACTCGGGAGGGGGCATTCGGGGAGCTGTTTTTT.

The chain couples TRBV28 to TRBJ2-5, with D possibly matching TRBD1 (6 bases). CDR3 size: 16 residues. In germline, CDR1 is MDHEN, CDR2 SYDVKM. Trimming cost V 6 bases and J 5 bases, with 22 bases left between them. The CDR3 nucleotides read TGTGCCAGCAGACCTCTGAGGCAGGGGCTAGGGGAGACCCAGTACTTC. Encoded protein: CASRPLRQGLGETQYF.

In DNA form, the CDR3 reads TGTGCCAGCAAAAAGGAGGCAGGCCCTAATTCACCCCTCCACTTT. Translating gives CASKKEAGPNSPLHF. The genes are TRBV6-4 and TRBJ1-6; no firm D call. CDR3 length: 15 residues. Germline V CDR1 and CDR2: MRHNA, SNTAGT. V shed 7 bases and J shed 6 bases, with 16 bases lying between them.

The CDR3 nucleotides are TGTGCCAGCAGCTTAGGTATATTCGGTGAAGCTTTCTTT. Its translation is CASSLGIFGEAFF. J is TRBJ1-1 and V is TRBV7-2; D call uncertain. Germline V gene data show CDR1 as SGHTA and CDR2 as FQGNSA. The length of the CDR3 is 13 residues. Trimming left V 1 base short and J 7 bases short, with 10 bases between.

V gene TRBV4-3 combines with J gene TRBJ1-5, with D perhaps matching TRBD1 (5 bases). Germline V gene sequence: CDR1 LGHNA, CDR2 YSLEER. Trimming removed 0 bases at V and 0 bases at J, with 15 bases between. The CDR3 covers 18 residues. The CDR3 is CASSQDLRQHYSNQPQHF. The CDR3, as DNA: TGCGCCAGCAGCCAAGATCTAAGACAGCATTATAGCAATCAGCCCCAGCATTTT.

The chain uses TRBV28 and TRBJ1-5, with no clear D. V lost 2 bases and J lost 0, with 8 bases in between. Germline V gene data show CDR1 as MDHEN and CDR2 as SYDVKM. This CDR3 has 15 residues. The CDR3 sequence: CASSLGGHSNQPQHF. In DNA form, the CDR3 reads TGTGCCAGCAGTTTAGGTGGGCATAGCAATCAGCCCCAGCATTTT.

The chain joins TRBV7-2 to TRBJ2-7; 7 bases are a match to TRBD1. The CDR3 covers 13 residues. V was clipped by 5 bases and J by 5 bases; unmatched bases: 6. Germline V gene data show CDR1 as SGHTA and CDR2 as FQGNSA. This chain's CDR3 is CASSLRQGNEQYF. In nucleotides, the CDR3 is TGTGCCAGCAGCCTCAGACAGGGAAACGAGCAGTACTTC.

J is TRBJ2-7 and V is TRBV2; D may be TRBD1 (5 bases). V lost 6 bases to trimming and J lost 0 bases, with 12 bases between them. The CDR3 consists of 14 residues. Germline lookup yields CDR1 SNHLY and CDR2 FYNNEI. The CDR3 DNA reads as TGTGCCAGCAGACAGGCCTACGACTCCTACGAGCAGTACTTC. This translates into CASRQAYDSYEQYF.

Concerning this clone itself: This same CDR3 is encoded by further DNA sequences in the sample. This chain uses TRBV29-1 with TRBJ2-6; D is possibly TRBD1 (5 bases). Germline CDR1 is SQVTM and CDR2 is ANQGSEA. The V and J ends lost 6 bases and 0 bases respectively, with 9 bases between them. The CDR3 is made up of 14 amino acids. CDR3 DNA: TGCAGCGTGGGGCAGGGCTCTGGGGCCAACGTCCTGACTTTC. It specifies CSVGQGSGANVLTF. The full variable domain, in which reference TRBV29-1 and TRBJ2-6 provide the parts outside the CDR3, is SAVISQKPSRDICQRGTSLTIQCQVDSQVTMMFWYRQQPGQSLTLIATANQGSEATYESGFVIDKFPISRPNLTFSTLTVSNMSPEDSSIYLCSVGQGSGANVLTFGAGSRLTVL.

The V and J genes are TRBV5-5 and TRBJ2-7; D possibly corresponds to TRBD2 (6 bases). Trimming removed 0 bases at V and 5 bases at J, with 15 bases between. Germline V gene sequence: CDR1 SGHKS, CDR2 YYEKEE (reference sequence). This CDR3 contains 15 residues. The CDR3 region has the DNA TGTGCCAGCAGCTTGGGGGACGGAGGGGCCAACGAGCAGTACTTC. This translates into CASSLGDGGANEQYF.

The chain carries TRBV12-3 or TRBV12-4 and TRBJ1-4; unclear D gene. Trimming cost V 6 bases and J 5 bases, with 7 bases left between them. The CDR3 sequence is 12 residues long. The CDR3 DNA reads as TGTGCCAGCAGCCTCAGGAATGAAAAACTGTTTTTT. It encodes CASSLRNEKLFF.

As for this clone: Distinct nucleotide sequences in the sample also encode this CDR3. The rearrangement joins TRBV12-3 or TRBV12-4 to TRBJ1-2; the D is unclear. Trimming removed 6 bases from V and 5 bases from J, with 7 bases in between. The CDR3 is 11 amino acids. CDR3 bases: TGTGCCAGCAGCCTACAGTATGGCTACACCTTC. This sequence encodes CASSLQYGYTF.

V usage is TRBV19 and J usage is TRBJ1-4; TRBD1 aligns across 8 bases. This CDR3 spans 13 amino acids. The trim removed 10 bases at V and 7 bases at J, leaving 8 bases unmatched. Germline-derived CDR1 and CDR2 are LNHDA and SQIVND (reference sequence). The DNA of the CDR3 is TGTGCCACCGGACAGGGAGGAGGTGAAAAACTGTTTTTT. It encodes CATGQGGGEKLFF. Full variable domain (missing parts from reference TRBV19 and TRBJ1-4): DGGITQSPKYLFRKEGQNVTLSCEQNLNHDAMYWYRQDPGQGLRLIYYSQIVNDFQKGDIAEGYSVSREKKESFPLTVTSAQKNPTAFYLCATGQGGGEKLFFGSGTQLSVL.

This clone was seen just once. The rearrangement joins TRBV10-2 to TRBJ1-1; 8 bases are a match to TRBD1. CDR3 length equals 12 residues. Germline loops: CDR1 WSHSY, CDR2 SAAADI. The V and J ends lost 2 bases and 11 bases, in that order; junction bases with no gene match: 4. The CDR3 sequence: CASSEMTGAAFF. The CDR3 DNA sequence: TGCGCCAGCAGTGAGATGACAGGGGCGGCTTTCTTT.